This T cell receptor (beta chain) was identified during a study of breast tumors, draining lymph nodes, adjacent tissues. Overall study results and limits: Luminal-like breast cancer showed significantly higher tumor–nontumor repertoire similarity than basal-like.

Axillary draining lymph nodes of breast cancer patients supplied the node samples. On this clonotype itself: Its antigen is unidentified. One end of the junction does not line up with germline, which may come from a read error.

TCRdb itself ran the multiplex PCR reads through MiXCR, one entry per CDR3 protein. This sample has about 230,000 distinct CDR3 sequences; roughly 32% occur once, and the top ten carry about 1.4%. Sequencing was done on a sample of axillary lymph node tissue. The sequence derives from a female donor with breast cancer. Some clones in this sample may be carry-over from other donors' samples.

CDR3 loop: CAGSGRGANGKLFF. CDR3 DNA sequence: TGTGCCGGCAGTGGCCGCGGGGCTAATGGAAAACTGTTTTTT. The chain carries TRBV2 and TRBJ1-4; maybe TRBD1 (5 bases). The CDR3 extends over 14 amino acids. CDR1 is SNHLY, CDR2 FYNNEI, per germline.